Below are 12 T cell receptor beta chains sequenced from a single sample in a study of T-cell memory formation after mild COVID-19. TCRdb recomputed calls from the 5' RACE reads with MiXCR, one row per CDR3 protein. Of about 340,000 distinct CDR3 sequences in the sample, about an eighth were seen once. The sequenced sample consisted of PBMCs or a T cell subset sorted from them (not recorded which). Receptors were obtained from a man younger than 30 who had mild COVID-19 (a few samples of this study predate the infection). Cell type and time point are not known.

Ten or more counts support this clonotype. CDR3 nucleotides: TGCAGTGCTCAACACGGAGTAGAAGCTTTCTTT. It specifies CSAQHGVEAFF. The chain carries TRBV20-1 and TRBJ1-1; D is ambiguous. In germline, CDR1 is DFQATT, CDR2 SNEGSKA (reference sequence). The CDR3 length is 11 residues. V lost 5 bases to trimming and J lost 8 bases, with 12 bases between them.

The V call is TRBV29-1, the J call TRBJ2-7; 7 nucleotides agree with TRBD2. With 5 bases clipped from V and 3 bases from J, the junction kept 7 bases outside the gene matches. From germline, CDR1 is SQVTM and CDR2 ANQGSEA. This CDR3 has 13 amino acids. CDR3 sequence (DNA): TGCAGCGTTACGGAACGGGGGGACTACGAGCAGTACGTC. Protein sequence: CSVTERGDYEQYV.

V is TRBV27 and J is TRBJ1-1; perhaps TRBD1 as D (6 bases). Trimming stripped 6 bases from V and 0 bases from J, with 17 bases between. CDR3 length: 16 amino acids. Germline V lookup: CDR1 MNHEY, CDR2 SMNVEV (reference sequence). CDR3 in amino acids: CASRPYPQGLNTEAFF. The CDR3 nucleotides are TGTGCCAGCAGACCCTACCCTCAGGGGCTGAACACTGAAGCTTTCTTT.

This clonotype was seen repeatedly, ten times or more. This chain connects TRBV5-8 to TRBJ1-2, with D maybe TRBD1 (5 bases). Germline V gene sequence: CDR1 SGHTS, CDR2 YDEGEE. V lost 2 bases, J lost 4 bases, and 15 bases lay in between. The CDR3 is made up of 15 amino acids. CDR3 loop: CASSFWAREIYGYTF. The CDR3 DNA is TGTGCCAGCAGCTTTTGGGCCAGGGAGATCTATGGCTACACCTTC.

The chain joins TRBV10-3 to TRBJ2-7, with 7 bases identical to TRBD1. The CDR3 is made up of 16 amino acids. Unmatched junction bases numbered 13, after V lost 2 bases and J lost 6 bases. The germline V gene encodes CDR1 ENHRY and CDR2 SYGVKD. In DNA, the CDR3 is TGTGCCATCAGTGAGAAGGCGCGACAGGGTCTGAGCGAGCAGTACTTC. As protein: CAISEKARQGLSEQYF.

This clonotype was seen only a few times. The V call is TRBV20-1, the J call TRBJ2-1; D is ambiguous. Germline CDR1 reads DFQATT; CDR2 reads SNEGSKA (reference sequence). V dropped 1 base and J dropped 4 bases, with 14 bases sitting between them. The CDR3 runs 15 residues. CDR3 bases: TGCAGTGCTAGAGCTTGGCAGTTACTTTACAATGAGCAGTTCTTC. The encoded protein is CSARAWQLLYNEQFF.

The sample holds a few counts of this clonotype. V is TRBV7-9 and J is TRBJ1-5; D is unclear. V lost 1 base and J 6 bases, leaving 7 bases between the germline ends. Germline CDR1 and CDR2: SEHNR and FQNEAQ (reference sequence). There are 13 residues in the CDR3. This CDR3 is CASSLVVGQPQHF. For the CDR3, the DNA is TGTGCCAGCAGCTTAGTCGTAGGTCAGCCCCAGCATTTT.

V usage is TRBV4-2 and J usage is TRBJ1-1; D might be TRBD1 (5 bases). The CDR3 extends over 15 amino acids. CDR1 is LGHNA and CDR2 is YNFKEQ in the germline V gene. Between the trimmed V and J ends, which lost 0 bases and 5 bases, there was a span of 13 bases. CDR3 in amino acids: CASSQEAGGLTEAFF. CDR3 bases: TGTGCCAGCAGCCAAGAAGCCGGGGGTCTAACTGAAGCTTTCTTT.

The table lists this clonotype with many counts. The J gene is TRBJ2-1, the V gene TRBV24-1, with TRBD1 identical over 9 bases. Germline V gives CDR1 KGHDR, CDR2 SFDVKD. CDR3 length: 15 residues. Germline trimming cut 4 bases from V and 7 bases from J; bases unmatched to any gene: 7. CDR3: CATSDPGTGMNEQFF. The CDR3, as DNA: TGTGCCACCAGTGACCCGGGGACAGGGATGAATGAGCAGTTCTTC.

The rearrangement uses TRBV5-5 and TRBJ2-7, with D tentatively TRBD1 (6 bases). The CDR3 sequence is 14 residues long. V shed 3 bases and J shed 3 bases, with 13 bases lying between them. Germline CDR1 is SGHKS and CDR2 is YYEKEE (reference sequence). The CDR3 DNA is TGTGCCAGCAGCTACATCACAGGGTACTACGAGCAGTACTTC. Encoded protein: CASSYITGYYEQYF.

There are a few counts of this clonotype. The V gene is TRBV28, the J gene TRBJ1-1; D is ambiguous. Germline V gives CDR1 MDHEN, CDR2 SYDVKM. CDR3 length: 15 residues. Trimming pared 4 bases from V and 3 bases from J, leaving 15 bases between. The CDR3 sequence: CASSSMTKSDTEAFF. The CDR3 nucleotides read TGTGCCAGCAGTTCCATGACTAAGTCAGACACTGAAGCTTTCTTT.

The genes are TRBV29-1 and TRBJ2-1, with D perhaps TRBD1 (5 bases). V gave up 7 bases and J gave up 2 bases, with 12 bases separating them. CDR1 and CDR2 (germline): SQVTM, ANQGSEA. This CDR3 spans 13 amino acids. For the CDR3, the DNA is TGCAGCGCCCTCCTGGACACCTACAATGAGCAGTTCTTC. Translation gives CSALLDTYNEQFF.